These 12 T cell receptor beta chains were all obtained from the same sample, sequenced in a study of cytomegalovirus exposure and HLA in healthy donors. PCR was performed using 60 Vbeta and 13 Jbeta primers. TCRdb's copy holds only in-frame clones and misses some; the assay was immunoSEQ multiplex PCR. The repertoire includes more than 150,000 clones, about four fifths of them detected once, and 1.5% to 2% sits in the top ten. The material sequenced was PBMCs. Every receptor here comes from a woman in her 30s in good health and CMV-seronegative.

This clone was seen a single time. The chain carries TRBV27 and TRBJ1-1, with D maybe TRBD1 (5 bases). Trimming took off 4 bases at V and 4 bases at J, with 13 bases between the two ends. Germline CDR1 MNHEY, CDR2 SMNVEV (reference sequence). The CDR3 contains 14 residues. CDR3 amino acids: CASSSPTRVTEAFF. In nucleotides, the CDR3 is TGTGCCAGCAGTTCCCCAACCAGGGTCACTGAAGCTTTCTTT.

The count of this clone is one. The V and J genes are TRBV19 and TRBJ2-7; the D is unclear. V shed 2 bases and J shed 0 bases, with 11 bases lying between them. The CDR3 covers 15 residues. CDR1 LNHDA and CDR2 SQIVND come from the germline V gene (reference sequence). Here the CDR3 reads CASSIYGGDSYEQYF. Here the CDR3 DNA reads TGTGCCAGTAGTATATACGGCGGAGACTCCTACGAGCAGTACTTC.

In DNA, the CDR3 is TGTGCCAGCAGCGGGACAGGGGGTCTTCGCAATCAGCCCCAGCATTTT. Its protein is CASSGTGGLRNQPQHF. The rearrangement links TRBV7-3 to TRBJ1-5, with 11 bases matching TRBD1. CDR1 is SGHTA and CDR2 is FQGTGA in the germline V gene. After removal of 5 bases from V and 2 bases from J, the junction contained 5 bases not matched to a gene. The length of the CDR3 is 16 residues. The entire variable domain, with the rest obtained from reference TRBV7-3 and TRBJ1-5, is as follows: GAGVSQTPSNKVTEKGKYVELRCDPISGHTALYWYRQSLGQGPEFLIYFQGTGAADDSGLPNDRFFAVRPEGSVSTLKIQRTERGDSAVYLCASSGTGGLRNQPQHFGDGTRLSIL.

A single count supports this clone. The rearrangement uses TRBV15 and TRBJ1-1, with TRBD1 matching 9 bases. Per the germline V gene, CDR1 is LNHNV and CDR2 is YYDKDF (reference sequence). The J segment lost 0 bases and the V segment lost 1 base, leaving 6 bases of the junction unmatched. CDR3 size: 17 residues. This CDR3 reads CATSRVDRGIMNTEAFF. The CDR3 region has the DNA TGTGCCACCAGCAGAGTGGACAGGGGAATCATGAACACTGAAGCTTTCTTT.

The chain combines TRBV30 with TRBJ2-3, with 9 bases aligning to TRBD2. Losses at the gene ends were 3 bases for V and 0 bases for J; bases not matched to a gene: 4. The germline V gene has CDR1 GTSNPN and CDR2 SVGIG (reference sequence). There are 15 residues in the CDR3. The CDR3 coding sequence is TGTGCCTGGAGCGCGAGCGGGGGGAGCACAGATACGCAGTATTTT. Its protein is CAWSASGGSTDTQYF.

The chain has TRBV10-1 and TRBJ1-2; maybe TRBD1 (5 bases). Trimming took off 3 bases at V and 6 bases at J, with 17 bases between the two ends. This CDR3 region has 15 residues. Per the germline V gene, CDR1 is WNHNN and CDR2 is SYGVQD (reference sequence). CDR3 loop: CASSETPRVKNGYTF. DNA for the CDR3: TGCGCCAGCAGTGAAACCCCCAGGGTAAAGAATGGCTACACCTTC.

The V gene is TRBV2, the J gene TRBJ1-5; 7 nucleotides match TRBD1. The CDR3 is 14 amino acids. Germline assignment: CDR1 SNHLY and CDR2 FYNNEI. Trimming took 8 bases from V and 2 from J; bases not matched to a gene: 6. CDR3 amino acids: CASHRQGGNQPQHF. The DNA of the CDR3 is TGTGCCAGCCACCGACAGGGTGGCAATCAGCCCCAGCATTTT. The full variable domain, in which reference TRBV2 and TRBJ1-5 provide the parts outside the CDR3, is EPEVTQTPSHQVTQMGQEVILRCVPISNHLYFYWYRQILGQKVEFLVSFYNNEISEKSEIFDDQFSVERPDGSNFTLKIRSTKLEDSAMYFCASHRQGGNQPQHFGDGTRLSIL.

The rearrangement joins TRBV5-3 to TRBJ2-4, with TRBD1 identical over 7 bases. TRBV5-3 qualifies as an ORF whose function is uncertain. CDR3 length: 16 residues. Germline trimming cut 3 bases from V and 0 bases from J; bases unmatched to any gene: 6. This chain's CDR3 is CARSSTGIKAKNIQYF. The CDR3 DNA reads as TGTGCCAGAAGCTCGACAGGGATCAAAGCCAAAAACATTCAGTACTTC.

The chain has TRBV7-2 and TRBJ2-6; no definite D call. V dropped 2 bases and J dropped 0 bases, with 5 bases sitting between them. Germline V lookup: CDR1 SGHTA, CDR2 FQGNSA. The CDR3 is 15 residues long. In DNA, the CDR3 is TGTGCCAGCAGCTTAACTTTCTCTGGGGCCAACGTCCTGACTTTC. This encodes CASSLTFSGANVLTF.

The V gene is TRBV27, the J gene TRBJ1-6; 10 bases agree with TRBD1. The CDR3 runs 14 residues. V gave up 5 bases and J gave up 6 bases; unmatched junction bases: 1. CDR1 and CDR2 from the germline V gene are MNHEY and SMNVEV (reference sequence). This CDR3 reads CASSRDRGNSPLHF. For the CDR3, the DNA is TGTGCCAGCAGTAGGGACAGGGGTAATTCACCCCTCCACTTT.

The chain links TRBV29-1 to TRBJ2-1; 7 nucleotides agree with TRBD1. The CDR3 totals 15 residues. V lost 6 bases to trimming and J lost 4 bases; unmatched junction nucleotides: 12. CDR1 is SQVTM, CDR2 ANQGSEA, per germline. The CDR3 region has the DNA TGCAGCGTAACCGGGACAGCAGAGATGTACAATGAGCAGTTCTTC. This sequence encodes CSVTGTAEMYNEQFF.

The rearrangement uses TRBV25-1 and TRBJ2-7, with 10 bases identical to TRBD1. The V segment lost 3 bases and the J segment 9 bases; nucleotides outside the gene matches: 8. CDR3 length: 14 amino acids. The V gene's germline CDR1 is MGHDK and CDR2 SYGVNS. In nucleotides, the CDR3 is TGTGCCAGCAGTGACACCGGGACAGGGGAAGGGCAGTACTTC. This sequence encodes CASSDTGTGEGQYF.